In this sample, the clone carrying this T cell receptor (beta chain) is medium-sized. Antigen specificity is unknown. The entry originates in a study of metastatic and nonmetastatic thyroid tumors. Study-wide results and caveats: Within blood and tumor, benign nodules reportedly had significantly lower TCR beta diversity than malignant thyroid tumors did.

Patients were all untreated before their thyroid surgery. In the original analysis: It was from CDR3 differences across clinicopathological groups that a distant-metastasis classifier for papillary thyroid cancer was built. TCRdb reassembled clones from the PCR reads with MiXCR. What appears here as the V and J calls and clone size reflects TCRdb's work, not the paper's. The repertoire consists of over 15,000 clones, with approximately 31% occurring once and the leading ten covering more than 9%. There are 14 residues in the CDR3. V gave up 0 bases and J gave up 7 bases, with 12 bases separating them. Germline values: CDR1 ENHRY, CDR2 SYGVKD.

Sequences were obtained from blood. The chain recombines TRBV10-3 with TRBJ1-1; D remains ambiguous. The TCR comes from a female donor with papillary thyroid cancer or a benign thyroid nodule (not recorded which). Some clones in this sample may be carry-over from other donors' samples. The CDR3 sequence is CAISESPTSREAFF. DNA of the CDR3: TGTGCCATCAGTGAGTCACCGACCTCACGTGAAGCTTTCTTT.